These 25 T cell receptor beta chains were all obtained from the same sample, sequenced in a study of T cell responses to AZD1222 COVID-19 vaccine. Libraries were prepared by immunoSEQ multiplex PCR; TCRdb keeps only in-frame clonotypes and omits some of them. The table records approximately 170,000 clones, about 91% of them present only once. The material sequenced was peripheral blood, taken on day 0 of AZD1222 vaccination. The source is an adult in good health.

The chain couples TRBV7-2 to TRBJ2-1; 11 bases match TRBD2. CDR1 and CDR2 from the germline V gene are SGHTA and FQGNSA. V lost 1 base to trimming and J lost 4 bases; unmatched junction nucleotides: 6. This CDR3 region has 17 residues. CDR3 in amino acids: CASSLDTSGRAYNEQFF. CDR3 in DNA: TGTGCCAGCAGCTTAGACACTAGCGGGAGAGCTTACAATGAGCAGTTCTTC.

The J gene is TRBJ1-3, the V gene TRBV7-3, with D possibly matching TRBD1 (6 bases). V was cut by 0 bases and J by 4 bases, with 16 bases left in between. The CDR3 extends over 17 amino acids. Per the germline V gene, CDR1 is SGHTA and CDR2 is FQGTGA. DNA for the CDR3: TGTGCCAGCAGCTTAACTCCACCAGGGGTTGCCGGAAACACCATATATTTT. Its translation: CASSLTPPGVAGNTIYF.

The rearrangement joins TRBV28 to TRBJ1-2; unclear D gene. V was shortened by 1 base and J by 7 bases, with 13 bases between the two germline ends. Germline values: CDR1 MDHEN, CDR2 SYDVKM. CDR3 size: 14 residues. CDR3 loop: CASSLSAGSSGYTF. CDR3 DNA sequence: TGTGCCAGCAGTTTATCCGCCGGGTCGTCTGGCTACACCTTC.

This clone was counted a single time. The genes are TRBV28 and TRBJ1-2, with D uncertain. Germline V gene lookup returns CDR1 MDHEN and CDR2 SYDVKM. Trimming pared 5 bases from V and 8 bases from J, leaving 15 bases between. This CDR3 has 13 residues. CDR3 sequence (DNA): TGTGCCAGCAGTCAGCCAGGTCGCGGAGGCTACACCTTC. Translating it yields CASSQPGRGGYTF.

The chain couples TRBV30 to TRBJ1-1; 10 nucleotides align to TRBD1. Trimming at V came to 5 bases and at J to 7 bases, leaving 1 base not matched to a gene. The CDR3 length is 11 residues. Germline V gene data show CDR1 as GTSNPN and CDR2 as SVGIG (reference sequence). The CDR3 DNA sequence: TGTGCCTGGGGACAGGGGGTTGAAGCTTTCTTT. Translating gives CAWGQGVEAFF.

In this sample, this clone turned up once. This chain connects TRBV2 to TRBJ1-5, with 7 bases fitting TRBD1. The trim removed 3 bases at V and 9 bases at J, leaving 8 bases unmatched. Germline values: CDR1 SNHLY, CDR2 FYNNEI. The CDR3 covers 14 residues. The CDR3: CASSEIAGGRPQHF. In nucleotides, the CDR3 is TGTGCCAGCAGTGAGATCGCAGGGGGGAGGCCCCAGCATTTT.

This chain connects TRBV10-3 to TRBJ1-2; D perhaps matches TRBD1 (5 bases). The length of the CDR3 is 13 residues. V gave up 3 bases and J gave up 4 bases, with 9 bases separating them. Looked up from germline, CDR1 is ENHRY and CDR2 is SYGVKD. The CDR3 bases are TGTGCCATCAGTGATAACAGGTTCTATGGCTACACCTTC. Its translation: CAISDNRFYGYTF.

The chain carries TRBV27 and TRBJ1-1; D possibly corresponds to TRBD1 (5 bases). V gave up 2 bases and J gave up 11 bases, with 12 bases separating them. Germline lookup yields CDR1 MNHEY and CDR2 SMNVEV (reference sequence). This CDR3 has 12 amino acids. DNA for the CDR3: TGTGCCAGCAGTTTAGGGGGTGGCCGGGCTTTCTTT. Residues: CASSLGGGRAFF.

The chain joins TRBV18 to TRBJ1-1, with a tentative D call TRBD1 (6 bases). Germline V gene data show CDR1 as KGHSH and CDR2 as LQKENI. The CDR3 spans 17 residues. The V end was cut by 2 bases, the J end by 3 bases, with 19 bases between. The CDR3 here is CASSPVTGLLMHTEAFF. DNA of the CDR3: TGTGCCAGCTCACCAGTGACAGGTCTCCTGATGCACACTGAAGCTTTCTTT.

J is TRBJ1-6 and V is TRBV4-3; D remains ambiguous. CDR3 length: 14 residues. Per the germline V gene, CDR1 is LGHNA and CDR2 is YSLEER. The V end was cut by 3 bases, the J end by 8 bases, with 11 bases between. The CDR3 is CASSQGIVDSPLHF. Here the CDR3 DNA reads TGCGCCAGCAGCCAGGGGATCGTCGATTCACCCCTCCACTTT.

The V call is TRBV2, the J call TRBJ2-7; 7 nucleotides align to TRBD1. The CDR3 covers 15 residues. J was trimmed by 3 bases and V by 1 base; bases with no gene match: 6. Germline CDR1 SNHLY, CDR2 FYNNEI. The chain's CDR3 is CASSEDQGGGYEQYF. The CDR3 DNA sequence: TGTGCCAGCAGTGAAGATCAAGGGGGCGGCTACGAGCAGTACTTC.

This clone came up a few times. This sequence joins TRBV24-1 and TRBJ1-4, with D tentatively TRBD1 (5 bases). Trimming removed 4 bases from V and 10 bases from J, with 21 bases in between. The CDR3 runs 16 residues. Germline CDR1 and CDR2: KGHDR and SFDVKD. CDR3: CATSDGDAGRFGKLFF. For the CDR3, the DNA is TGTGCCACCAGTGACGGTGACGCAGGGAGGTTCGGAAAACTGTTTTTT.

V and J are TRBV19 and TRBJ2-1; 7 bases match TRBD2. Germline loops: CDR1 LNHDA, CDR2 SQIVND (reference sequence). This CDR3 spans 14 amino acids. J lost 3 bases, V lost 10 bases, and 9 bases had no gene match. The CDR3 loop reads CATPRTRIYNEQFF. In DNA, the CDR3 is TGTGCCACCCCCCGGACTAGAATCTACAATGAGCAGTTCTTC.

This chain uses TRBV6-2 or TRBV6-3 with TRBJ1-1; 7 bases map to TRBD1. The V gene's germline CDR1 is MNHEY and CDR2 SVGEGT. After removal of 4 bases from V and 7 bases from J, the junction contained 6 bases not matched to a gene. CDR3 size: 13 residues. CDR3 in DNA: TGTGCCAGCAGTTCAACAGGGGACAATGAAGCTTTCTTT. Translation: CASSSTGDNEAFF.

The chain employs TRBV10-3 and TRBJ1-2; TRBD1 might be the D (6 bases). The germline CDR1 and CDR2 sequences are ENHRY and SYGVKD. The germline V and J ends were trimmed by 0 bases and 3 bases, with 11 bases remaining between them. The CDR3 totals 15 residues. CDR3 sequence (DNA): TGTGCCATCAGTGAGTCATTAAACAGGGACTATGGCTACACCTTC. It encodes CAISESLNRDYGYTF.

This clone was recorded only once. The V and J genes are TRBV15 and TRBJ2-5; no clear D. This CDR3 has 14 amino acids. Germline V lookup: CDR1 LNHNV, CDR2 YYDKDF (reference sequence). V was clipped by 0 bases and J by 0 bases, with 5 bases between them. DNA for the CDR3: TGTGCCACCAGCAGAGATACGGACCAAGAGACCCAGTACTTC. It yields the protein CATSRDTDQETQYF.

CDR3 sequence (DNA): TGTGCCAGCAGTGCCCACAGGGGGCACGGCTACACCTTC. Translating it yields CASSAHRGHGYTF. The genes are TRBV27 and TRBJ1-2, with 9 positions matching TRBD1. V was clipped by 5 bases and J by 8 bases; unmatched bases: 6. This CDR3 comprises 13 residues. Germline V gene data show CDR1 as MNHEY and CDR2 as SMNVEV (reference sequence).

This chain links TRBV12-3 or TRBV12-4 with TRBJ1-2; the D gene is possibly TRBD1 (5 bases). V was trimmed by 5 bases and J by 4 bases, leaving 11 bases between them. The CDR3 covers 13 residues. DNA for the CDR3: TGTGCCAGCAGTCTACAGGAAATCTATGGCTACACCTTC. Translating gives CASSLQEIYGYTF.

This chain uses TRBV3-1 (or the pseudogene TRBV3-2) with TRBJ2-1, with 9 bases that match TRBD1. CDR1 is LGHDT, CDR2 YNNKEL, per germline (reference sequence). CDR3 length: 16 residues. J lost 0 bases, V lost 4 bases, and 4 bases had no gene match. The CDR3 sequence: CASSRRQGVSYNEQFF. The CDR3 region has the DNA TGTGCCAGCAGCCGAAGACAGGGGGTCTCCTACAATGAGCAGTTCTTC.

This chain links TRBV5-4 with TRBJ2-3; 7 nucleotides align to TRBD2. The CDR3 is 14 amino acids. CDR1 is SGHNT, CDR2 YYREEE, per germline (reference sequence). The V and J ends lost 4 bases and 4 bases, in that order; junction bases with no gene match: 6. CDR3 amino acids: CASSRGEGADTQYF. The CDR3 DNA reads TGTGCCAGCAGCCGCGGGGAGGGCGCAGATACGCAGTATTTT.

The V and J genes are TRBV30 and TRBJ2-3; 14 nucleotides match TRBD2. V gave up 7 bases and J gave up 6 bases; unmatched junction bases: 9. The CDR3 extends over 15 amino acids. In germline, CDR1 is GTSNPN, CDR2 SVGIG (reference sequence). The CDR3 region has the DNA TGTGCCTCCGACCCGGGACTAGCGGGAGAGGATACGCAGTATTTT. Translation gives CASDPGLAGEDTQYF.

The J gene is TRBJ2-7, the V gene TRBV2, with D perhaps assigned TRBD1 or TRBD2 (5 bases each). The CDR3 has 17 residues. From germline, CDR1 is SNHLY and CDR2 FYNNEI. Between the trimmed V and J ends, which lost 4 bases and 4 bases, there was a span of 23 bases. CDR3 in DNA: TGTGCCAGCAGTGGGTTGGTTTTGGGGGTCGCCCAGTACGAGCAGTACTTC. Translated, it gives CASSGLVLGVAQYEQYF.

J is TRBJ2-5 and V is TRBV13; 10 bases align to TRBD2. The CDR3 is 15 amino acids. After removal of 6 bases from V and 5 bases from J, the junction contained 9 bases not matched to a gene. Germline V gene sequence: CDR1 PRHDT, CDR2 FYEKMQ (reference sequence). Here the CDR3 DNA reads TGTGCCAGCAGGGTGATAGCGGGAGGAGGGGAGACCCAGTACTTC. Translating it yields CASRVIAGGGETQYF.

Here the CDR3 reads CARAEPGFSSYNEQFF. The CDR3 region has the DNA TGTGCCAGAGCAGAACCGGGCTTTAGCTCCTACAATGAGCAGTTCTTC. The V call is TRBV19, the J call TRBJ2-1; D is unclear. V was cut by 9 bases and J by 0 bases, with 18 bases left in between. The CDR3 is 16 amino acids. Germline assignment: CDR1 LNHDA and CDR2 SQIVND (reference sequence).

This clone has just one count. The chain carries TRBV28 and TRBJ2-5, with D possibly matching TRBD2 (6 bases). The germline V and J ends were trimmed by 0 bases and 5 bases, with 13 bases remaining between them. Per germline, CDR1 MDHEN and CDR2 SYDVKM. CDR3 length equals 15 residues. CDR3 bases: TGTGCCAGCAGTTTATGGAGGGAAGGAGGGGAGACCCAGTACTTC. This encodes CASSLWREGGETQYF. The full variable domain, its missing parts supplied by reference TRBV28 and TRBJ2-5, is DVKVTQSSRYLVKRTGEKVFLECVQDMDHENMFWYRQDPGLGLRLIYFSYDVKMKEKGDIPEGYSVSREKKERFSLILESASTNQTSMYLCASSLWREGGETQYFGPGTRLLVL.